This entry features one T cell receptor beta chain sequence. Sequenced by immunoSEQ multiplex PCR; TCRdb stores in-frame clones only, minus some. Of about 190,000 clones listed, just under 80% are singletons. These data come from a study of blood T cell repertoires in COVID-19. As for the study in general: Donors in the United States, Italy and Spain gave samples during acute or convalescent COVID-19. The cDNA or gDNA used as material had been derived from T cells, B-cell-depleted T cells, or PBMCs.

CDR1 is SGHTA and CDR2 is FQGTGA in the germline V gene. V gave up 5 bases and J gave up 6 bases, with 23 bases separating them. The CDR3 sequence is 17 residues long. The chain uses TRBV7-3 and TRBJ2-1; D perhaps matches TRBD2 (7 bases). The sample comprised peripheral blood. The source of this sequence is a woman aged 80 or over with active or convalescent COVID-19. CDR3 in DNA: TGTGCCAGCAGCCTGGGTCTGGCGGGGGCCACGGCCAATGAGCAGTTCTTC. Its translation is CASSLGLAGATANEQFF.